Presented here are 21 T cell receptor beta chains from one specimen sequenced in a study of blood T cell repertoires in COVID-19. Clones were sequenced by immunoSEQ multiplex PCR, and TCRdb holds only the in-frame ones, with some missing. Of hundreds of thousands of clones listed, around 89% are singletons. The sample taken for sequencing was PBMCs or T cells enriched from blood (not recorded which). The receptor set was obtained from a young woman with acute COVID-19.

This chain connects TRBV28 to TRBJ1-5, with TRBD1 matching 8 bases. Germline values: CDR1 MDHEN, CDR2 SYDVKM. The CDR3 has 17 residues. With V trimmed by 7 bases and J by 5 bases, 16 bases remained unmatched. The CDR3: CASNLGHRRGQDQPQHF. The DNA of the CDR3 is TGTGCCAGCAACCTAGGCCACCGCAGGGGGCAAGATCAGCCCCAGCATTTT.

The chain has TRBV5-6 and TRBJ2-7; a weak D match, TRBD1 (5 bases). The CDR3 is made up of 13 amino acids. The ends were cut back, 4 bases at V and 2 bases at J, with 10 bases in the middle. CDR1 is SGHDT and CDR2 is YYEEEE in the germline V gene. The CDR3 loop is CASSMDNPYEQYF. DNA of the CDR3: TGTGCCAGCAGCATGGACAATCCCTACGAGCAGTACTTC.

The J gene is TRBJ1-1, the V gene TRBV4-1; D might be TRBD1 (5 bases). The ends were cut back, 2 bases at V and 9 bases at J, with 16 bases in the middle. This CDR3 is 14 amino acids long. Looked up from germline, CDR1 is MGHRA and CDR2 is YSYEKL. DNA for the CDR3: TGCGCCAGCAGCCAACCCTCGGAGGGGAAGAAAGCTTTCTTT. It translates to CASSQPSEGKKAFF.

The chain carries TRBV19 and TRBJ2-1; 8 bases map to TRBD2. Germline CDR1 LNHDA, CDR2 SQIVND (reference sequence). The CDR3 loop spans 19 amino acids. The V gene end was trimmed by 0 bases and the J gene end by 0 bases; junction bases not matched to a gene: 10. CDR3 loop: CASSIDVASGLSSYNEQFF. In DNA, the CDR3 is TGTGCCAGTAGTATAGATGTGGCTAGCGGGCTGAGCTCCTACAATGAGCAGTTCTTC.

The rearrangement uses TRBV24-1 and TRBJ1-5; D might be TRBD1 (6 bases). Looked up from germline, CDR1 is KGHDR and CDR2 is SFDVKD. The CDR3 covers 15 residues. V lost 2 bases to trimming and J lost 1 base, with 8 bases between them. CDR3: CATSDWTESNQPQHF. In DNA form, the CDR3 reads TGTGCCACCAGTGATTGGACAGAGAGCAATCAGCCCCAGCATTTT.

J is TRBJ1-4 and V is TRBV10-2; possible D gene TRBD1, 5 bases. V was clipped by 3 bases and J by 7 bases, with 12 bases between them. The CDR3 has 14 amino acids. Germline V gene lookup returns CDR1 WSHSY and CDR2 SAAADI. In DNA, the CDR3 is TGCGCCAGCAGTGATGGCCAGGGAATTGAAAAACTGTTTTTT. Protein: CASSDGQGIEKLFF.

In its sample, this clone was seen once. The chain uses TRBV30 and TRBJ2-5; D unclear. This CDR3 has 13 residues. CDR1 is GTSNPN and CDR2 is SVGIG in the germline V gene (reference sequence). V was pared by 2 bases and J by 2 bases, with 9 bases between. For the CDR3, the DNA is TGTGCCTGGAGTCGAGGCAGTCAAGAGACCCAGTACTTC. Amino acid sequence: CAWSRGSQETQYF.

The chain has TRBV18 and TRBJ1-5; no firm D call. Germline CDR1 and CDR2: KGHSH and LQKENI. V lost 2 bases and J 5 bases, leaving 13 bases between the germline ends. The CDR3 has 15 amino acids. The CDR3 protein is CASSPMAGEDQPQHF. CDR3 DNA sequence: TGTGCCAGCTCACCAATGGCAGGTGAAGATCAGCCCCAGCATTTT.

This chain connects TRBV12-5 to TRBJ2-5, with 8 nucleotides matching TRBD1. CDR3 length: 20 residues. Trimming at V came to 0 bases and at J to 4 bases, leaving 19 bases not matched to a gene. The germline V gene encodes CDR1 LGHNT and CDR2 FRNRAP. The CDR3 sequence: CASGLVYVSPGGGLLETQYF. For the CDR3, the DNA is TGTGCTAGTGGTTTGGTATACGTTTCCCCAGGGGGCGGACTATTAGAGACCCAGTACTTC.

The CDR3: CAWSAMREYEQYF. CDR3 nucleotides: TGTGCCTGGAGTGCGATGAGAGAGTACGAGCAGTACTTC. This chain joins TRBV30 and TRBJ2-7; D ambiguous. The CDR3 has 13 residues. Trimming stripped 1 base from V and 4 bases from J, with 11 bases between. Germline V gene data show CDR1 as GTSNPN and CDR2 as SVGIG (reference sequence).

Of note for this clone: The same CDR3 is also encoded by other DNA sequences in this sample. DNA for the CDR3: TGTGCCAGCAGTCTAGCGGGAGGGCCGGATACGCAGTATTTT. It yields the protein CASSLAGGPDTQYF. J is TRBJ2-3 and V is TRBV28; 12 positions agree with TRBD2. The germline CDR1 and CDR2 sequences are MDHEN and SYDVKM. V shed 5 bases and J 6 bases; nucleotides not matched to a gene: 3. The CDR3 spans 14 residues.

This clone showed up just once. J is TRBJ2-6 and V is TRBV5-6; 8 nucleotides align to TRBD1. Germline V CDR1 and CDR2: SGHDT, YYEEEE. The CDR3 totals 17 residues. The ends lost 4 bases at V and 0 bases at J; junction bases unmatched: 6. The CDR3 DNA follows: TGTGCCAGCAGCCCAGGGACAGGACTCTCTGGGGCCAACGTCCTGACTTTC. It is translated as CASSPGTGLSGANVLTF.

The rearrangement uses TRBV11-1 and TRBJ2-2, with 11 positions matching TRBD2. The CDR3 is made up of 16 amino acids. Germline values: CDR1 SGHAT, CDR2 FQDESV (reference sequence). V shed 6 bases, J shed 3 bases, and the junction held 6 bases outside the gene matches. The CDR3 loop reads CASSSGTSGYTGELFF. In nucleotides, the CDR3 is TGTGCCAGCAGTTCCGGGACTAGCGGATACACCGGGGAGCTGTTTTTT.

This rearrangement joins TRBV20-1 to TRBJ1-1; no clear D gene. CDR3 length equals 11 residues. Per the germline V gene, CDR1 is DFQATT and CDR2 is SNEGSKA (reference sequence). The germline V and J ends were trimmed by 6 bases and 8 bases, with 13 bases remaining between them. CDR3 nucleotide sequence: TGCAGTGCGCCGACGACGGGAGAAGCTTTCTTT. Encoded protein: CSAPTTGEAFF.

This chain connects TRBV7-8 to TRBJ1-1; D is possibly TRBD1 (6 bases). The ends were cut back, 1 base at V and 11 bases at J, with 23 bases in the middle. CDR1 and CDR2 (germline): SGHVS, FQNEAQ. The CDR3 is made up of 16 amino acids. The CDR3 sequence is CASSLDPGIRSGDAFF. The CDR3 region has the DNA TGTGCCAGCAGCTTAGACCCCGGTATTCGGTCAGGGGACGCTTTCTTT.

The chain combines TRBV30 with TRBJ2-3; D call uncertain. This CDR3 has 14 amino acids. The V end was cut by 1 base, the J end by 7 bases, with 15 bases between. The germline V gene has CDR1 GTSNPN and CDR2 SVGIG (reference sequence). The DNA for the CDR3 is TGTGCCTGGAGTGGTGACACCTCTCGTTATACGCAGTATTTT. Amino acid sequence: CAWSGDTSRYTQYF.

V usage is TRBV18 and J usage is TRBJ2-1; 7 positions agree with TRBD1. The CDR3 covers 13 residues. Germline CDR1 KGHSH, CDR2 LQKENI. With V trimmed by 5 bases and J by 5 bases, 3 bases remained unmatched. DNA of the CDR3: TGTGCCAGCTCATCTCAGGGGGACAATGAGCAGTTCTTC. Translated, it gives CASSSQGDNEQFF. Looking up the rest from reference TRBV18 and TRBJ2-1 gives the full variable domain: NAGVMQNPRHLVRRRGQEARLRCSPMKGHSHVYWYRQLPEEGLKFMVYLQKENIIDESGMPKERFSAEFPKEGPSILRIQQVVRGDSAAYFCASSSQGDNEQFFGPGTRLTVL.

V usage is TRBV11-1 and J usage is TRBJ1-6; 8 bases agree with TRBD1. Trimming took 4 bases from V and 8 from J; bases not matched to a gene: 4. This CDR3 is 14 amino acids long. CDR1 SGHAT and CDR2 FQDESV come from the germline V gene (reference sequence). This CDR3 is CASSSDRVDSPLHF. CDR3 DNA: TGTGCCAGCAGCTCGGACAGGGTCGATTCACCCCTCCACTTT.

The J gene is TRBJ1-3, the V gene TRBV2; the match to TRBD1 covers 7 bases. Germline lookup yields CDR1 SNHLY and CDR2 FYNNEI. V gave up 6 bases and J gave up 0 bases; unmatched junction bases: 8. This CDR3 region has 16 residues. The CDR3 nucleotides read TGTGCCAGCAGATCACCGGGACAGAACTCTGGAAACACCATATATTTT. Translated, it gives CASRSPGQNSGNTIYF.

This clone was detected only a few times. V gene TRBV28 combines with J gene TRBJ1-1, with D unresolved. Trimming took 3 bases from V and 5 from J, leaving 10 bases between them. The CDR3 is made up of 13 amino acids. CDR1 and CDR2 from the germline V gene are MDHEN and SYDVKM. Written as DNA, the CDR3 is TGTGCCAGCAGTTTGTCTGTGAGGACTGAAGCTTTCTTT. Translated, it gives CASSLSVRTEAFF.

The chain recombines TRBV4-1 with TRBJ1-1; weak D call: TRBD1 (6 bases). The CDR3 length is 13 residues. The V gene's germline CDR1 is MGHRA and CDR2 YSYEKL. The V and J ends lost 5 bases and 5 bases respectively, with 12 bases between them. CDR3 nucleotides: TGCGCCAGCAGCTTAGAAGGGGGAACTGAAGCTTTCTTT. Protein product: CASSLEGGTEAFF.